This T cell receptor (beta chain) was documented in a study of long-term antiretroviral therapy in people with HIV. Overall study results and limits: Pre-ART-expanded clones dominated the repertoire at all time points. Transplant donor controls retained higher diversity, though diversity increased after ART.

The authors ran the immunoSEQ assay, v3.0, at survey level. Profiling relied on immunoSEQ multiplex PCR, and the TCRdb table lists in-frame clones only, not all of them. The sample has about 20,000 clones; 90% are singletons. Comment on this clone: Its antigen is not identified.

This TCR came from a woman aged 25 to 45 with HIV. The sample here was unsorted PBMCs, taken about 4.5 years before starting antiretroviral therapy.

The CDR3 protein is CASRQGPVSNQPQHF. The CDR3 DNA reads TGTGCCAGCAGACAAGGACCAGTTAGCAATCAGCCCCAGCATTTT. V usage is TRBV6-5 and J usage is TRBJ1-5; D not resolved. The CDR3 has 15 residues. Trimming took off 6 bases at V and 0 bases at J, with 12 bases between the two ends. Germline V CDR1 and CDR2: MNHEY, SVGAGI.